This entry features one T cell receptor (beta chain) sequence. Its target is not known. Per germline, CDR1 DFQATT and CDR2 SNEGSKA (reference sequence). This CDR3 is built from 16 residues. V lost 3 bases to trimming and J lost 5 bases, with 21 bases between them. Profiling relied on immunoSEQ multiplex PCR, and the TCRdb table lists in-frame clones only, not all of them. The sample lists around 140,000 clones, roughly 91% occurring once. The source of the sample is a study of T cell responses to AZD1222 COVID-19 vaccine. Across the study: Doses given second, at about 4 or about 12 weeks, were pooled.

General observations from the study: In the spike-specific TCR repertoire, nearly half reportedly target unmutated variant regions. Vaccine-related CD4 TCRs covered spike, predominating at 160-218 and 743-854.

This sequence joins TRBV20-1 and TRBJ2-3; TRBD1 might be the D (6 bases). This clonotype originated in an adult in good health. Sequencing was performed on peripheral blood, taken on day 0 of AZD1222 vaccination. CDR3 nucleotide sequence: TGCAGTGCTAGTCGACAAGCGGCCCCACAGGGAGATACGCAGTATTTT. Translation gives CSASRQAAPQGDTQYF.